Listed below are T cell receptor beta chains from one sample, sequenced in a study of blood T cells in healthy people across ages. TCRdb independently ran MiXCR on the 5' RACE reads; one entry per CDR3 protein. Of 1.5 million to 2 million distinct CDR3 sequences in the sample, about 50% were seen once. Sequenced sample: blood. The receptors originated from a woman between 35 and 50 years old in good health. CDR3s include the opening cysteine and the closing phenylalanine or tryptophan. D genes are given only for firm matches. Clone size is not always given. Where it is, it says once, few, many or a class for expanded clones.

clone_size,j_call,d_call,v_call,cdr3_aa,cdr3_nt
-,TRBJ2-7,-,TRBV6-5,CASRAGTRSLYEQYF,TGTGCCAGCAGGGCCGGGACCCGCTCTTTGTACGAGCAGTACTTC
-,TRBJ2-7,-,TRBV7-8,CASSLATGRASYEQYF,TGTGCCAGCAGCTTAGCAACTGGCAGGGCCTCCTACGAGCAGTACTTC
-,TRBJ1-4,-,TRBV6-2/TRBV6-3,CASKSGGHATNEKLFF,TGTGCCAGCAAGTCTGGGGGACATGCAACTAATGAAAAACTGTTTTTT
-,TRBJ1-4,-,TRBV25-1,CVSTGELGPEKLFF,TGTGTCAGCACCGGGGAACTAGGACCTGAAAAACTGTTTTTT
-,TRBJ1-1,-,TRBV20-1,CSASQGQNTEAFF,TGCAGTGCTAGCCAGGGGCAGAACACTGAAGCTTTCTTT
few,TRBJ2-1,-,TRBV29-1,CSVEESGDSYNEQFF,TGCAGCGTTGAAGAATCAGGGGACTCCTACAATGAGCAGTTCTTC
few,TRBJ2-7,TRBD2,TRBV7-2,CASSAGGARSDEQYF,TGTGCCAGCAGCGCCGGGGGGGCCCGTTCGGACGAGCAGTACTTC
many,TRBJ2-7,-,TRBV5-1,CASSLEGRSYEQYF,TGTGCCAGCAGTTTAGAGGGGAGGTCCTACGAGCAGTACTTC
once,TRBJ1-2,-,TRBV5-1,CASSLRAGFSSVGGYTF,TGCGCCAGCAGCTTAAGGGCAGGGTTTAGTTCGGTAGGTGGCTACACCTTC
-,TRBJ1-2,-,TRBV7-9,CASSLDSGAYGYTF,TGTGCCAGCAGCTTAGATTCGGGGGCCTATGGCTACACCTTC
-,TRBJ1-2,-,TRBV25-1,CAGREGGVDGYTF,TGTGCCGGCAGGGAGGGGGGTGTCGATGGCTACACCTTC
few,TRBJ2-3,-,TRBV20-1,CSAPDHPEQYF,TGCAGTGCTCCCGACCACCCGGAGCAGTATTTT
-,TRBJ2-1,-,TRBV4-3,CASSQDISGNEQFF,TGCGCCAGCAGCCAAGATATTTCCGGAAATGAGCAGTTCTTC
few,TRBJ2-1,TRBD1,TRBV11-2,CASSRVRDRVPYNEQFF,TGTGCCAGCAGCCGGGTGAGGGACAGGGTCCCCTACAATGAGCAGTTCTTC
few,TRBJ2-5,-,TRBV27,CASSSGRVVLPETQYF,TGTGCCAGCAGTTCGGGTAGGGTGGTGCTGCCGGAGACCCAGTACTTC
-,TRBJ2-3,-,TRBV7-9,CASSSDRHTDTQYF,TGTGCCAGCAGCTCGGACCGGCACACAGATACGCAGTATTTT
-,TRBJ1-2,-,TRBV5-1,CASSLDPAAYGYTF,TGCGCCAGCAGCTTGGATCCGGCGGCCTATGGCTACACCTTC
many,TRBJ2-5,-,TRBV6-5,CASDRETQYF,TGTGCCAGCGATAGAGAGACCCAGTACTTC
few,TRBJ2-5,TRBD2,TRBV12-3/TRBV12-4,CASSSPGLAGGGETQYF,TGTGCCAGCAGTTCACCCGGACTAGCGGGGGGTGGAGAGACCCAGTACTTC